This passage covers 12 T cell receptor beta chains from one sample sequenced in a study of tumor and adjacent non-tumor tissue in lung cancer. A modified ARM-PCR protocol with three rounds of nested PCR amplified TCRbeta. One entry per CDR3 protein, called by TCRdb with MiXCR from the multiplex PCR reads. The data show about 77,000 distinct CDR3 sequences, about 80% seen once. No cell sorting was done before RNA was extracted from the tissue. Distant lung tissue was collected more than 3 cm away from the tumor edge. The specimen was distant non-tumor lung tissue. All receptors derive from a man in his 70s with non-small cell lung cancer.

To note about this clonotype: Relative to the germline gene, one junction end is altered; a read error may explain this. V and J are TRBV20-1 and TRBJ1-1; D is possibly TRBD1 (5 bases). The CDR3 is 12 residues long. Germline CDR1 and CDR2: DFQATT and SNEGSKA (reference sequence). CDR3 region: CSASRVYTEAFF. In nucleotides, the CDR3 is TGTAGTGCTAGCAGGGTTTACACTGAAGCTTTCTTT.

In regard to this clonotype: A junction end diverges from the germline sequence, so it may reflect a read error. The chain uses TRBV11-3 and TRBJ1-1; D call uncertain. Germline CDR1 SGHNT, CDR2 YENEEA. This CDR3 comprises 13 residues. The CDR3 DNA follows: TGTGCCAACAGCCCTCCGGCCAACACTGAAGCTTTCTTT. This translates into CANSPPANTEAFF.

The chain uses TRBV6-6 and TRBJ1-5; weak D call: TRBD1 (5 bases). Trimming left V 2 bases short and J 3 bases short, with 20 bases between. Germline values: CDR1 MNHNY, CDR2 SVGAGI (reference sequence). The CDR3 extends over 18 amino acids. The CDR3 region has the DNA TGTGCCAGCAGTTACGGCCTCGAAGGGGCTGTCAACAATCAGCCCCAGCATTTT. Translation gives CASSYGLEGAVNNQPQHF.

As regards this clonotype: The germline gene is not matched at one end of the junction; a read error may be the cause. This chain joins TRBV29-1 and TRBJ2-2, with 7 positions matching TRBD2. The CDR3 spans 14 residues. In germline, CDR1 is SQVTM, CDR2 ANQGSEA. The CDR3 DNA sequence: TGCAGCGCATTAGTGACTAGCTTCACCGGGGAACTGTTTTTT. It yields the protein CSALVTSFTGELFF.

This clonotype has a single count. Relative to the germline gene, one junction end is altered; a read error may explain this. In DNA, the CDR3 is TGTGCCAGCAGCCGCCTATTAGCGAGAAACACCTGGGAGCTGTCTTTT. It yields the protein CASSRLLARNTWELSF. V gene TRBV11-3 combines with J gene TRBJ2-2, with D possibly TRBD2 on 5 matching bases. CDR3 length: 16 amino acids. Germline values: CDR1 SGHNT, CDR2 YENEEA. The full variable domain, in which reference TRBV11-3 and TRBJ2-2 provide the parts outside the CDR3, is EAGVVQSPRYKIIEKKQPVAFWCNPISGHNTLYWYLQNLGQGPELLIRYENEEAVDDSQLPKDRFSAERLKGVDSTLKIQPAELGDSAVYLCASSRLLARNTWELSFGEGSRLTVL.

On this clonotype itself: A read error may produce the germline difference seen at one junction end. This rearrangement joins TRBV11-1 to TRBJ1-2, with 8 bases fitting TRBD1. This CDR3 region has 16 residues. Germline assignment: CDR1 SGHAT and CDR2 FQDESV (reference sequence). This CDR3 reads CANSDGQGQTSYGYTF. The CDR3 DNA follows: TGTGCCAACAGCGACGGACAGGGACAAACCTCGTATGGCTACACATTC.

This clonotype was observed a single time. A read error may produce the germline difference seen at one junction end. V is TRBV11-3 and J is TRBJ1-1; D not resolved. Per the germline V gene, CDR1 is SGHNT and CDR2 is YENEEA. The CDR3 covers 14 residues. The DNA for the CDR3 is TGTGCCATCAGCCCAAGGGTGCTGAATACTGAAGCTTTCTTT. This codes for CAISPRVLNTEAFF.

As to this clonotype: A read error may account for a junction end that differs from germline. The CDR3 DNA is TGTGCCATCAGTTTAGGGACACGGGGCAATGAGCCCCAGCATTTT. Translation gives CAISLGTRGNEPQHF. This chain joins TRBV12-3 or TRBV12-4 and TRBJ1-5, with a tentative D call TRBD1 (6 bases). This CDR3 region has 15 residues.

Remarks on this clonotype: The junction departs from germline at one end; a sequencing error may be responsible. The CDR3 spells CASSQVKTSGVSGELFF. The CDR3, as DNA: TGTGCCAGCAGCCAAGTTAAGACTAGCGGGGTTTCCGGGGAGTTGTTTTTT. The chain has TRBV4-2 and TRBJ2-2, with 11 bases fitting TRBD2. The CDR3 spans 17 residues. In germline, CDR1 is LGHNA, CDR2 YNFKEQ.

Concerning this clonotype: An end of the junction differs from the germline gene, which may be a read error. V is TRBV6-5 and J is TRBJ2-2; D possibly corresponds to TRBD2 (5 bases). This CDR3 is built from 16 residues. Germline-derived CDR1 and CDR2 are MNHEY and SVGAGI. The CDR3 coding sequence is TGCGCCAGCAGTTACATTGACTGGAGGAACACCGGGGAGCTATTTTTT. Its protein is CASSYIDWRNTGELFF.

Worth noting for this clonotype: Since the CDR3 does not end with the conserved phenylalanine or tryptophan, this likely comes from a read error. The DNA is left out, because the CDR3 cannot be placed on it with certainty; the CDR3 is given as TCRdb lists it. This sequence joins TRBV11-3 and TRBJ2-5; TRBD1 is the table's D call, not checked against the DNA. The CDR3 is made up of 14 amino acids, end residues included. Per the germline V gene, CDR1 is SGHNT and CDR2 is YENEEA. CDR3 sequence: CVSASGWGRETHYL.

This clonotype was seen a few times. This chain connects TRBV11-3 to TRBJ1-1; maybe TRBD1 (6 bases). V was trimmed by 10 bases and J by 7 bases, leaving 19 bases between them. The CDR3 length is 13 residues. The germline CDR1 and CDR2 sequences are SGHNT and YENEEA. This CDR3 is CANSLQGGSEAFF. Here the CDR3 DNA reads TGTGCCAACAGTTTACAGGGTGGGAGTGAAGCTTTCTTT.